The 20 T cell receptor beta chains below were found in one sample sequenced in a study of OX40 agonist ivuxolimab in advanced cancers. Sequencing was performed with immunoSEQ multiplex PCR; in TCRdb, only in-frame clones are kept and a portion is missing. This sample has about 100,000 clones, with 84% found just once. This sample comprised CD4+ or CD8+ T cells sorted from blood, obtained in a trial of the OX40 agonist ivuxolimab. Source of these receptors: an adult with an advanced solid tumor such as melanoma, head and neck, liver or kidney cancer.

The V and J genes are TRBV15 and TRBJ2-7, with 7 bases matching TRBD2. The CDR3 totals 15 residues. J was trimmed by 2 bases and V by 0 bases; bases with no gene match: 4. CDR1 and CDR2 from the germline V gene are LNHNV and YYDKDF (reference sequence). CDR3 amino acids: CATSREMGGAYEQYF. CDR3 in DNA: TGTGCCACCAGCAGAGAGATGGGGGGGGCCTACGAGCAGTACTTC.

The rearrangement uses TRBV5-1 and TRBJ1-4; D is undetermined. Germline loops: CDR1 SGHRS, CDR2 YFSETQ. There are 15 residues in the CDR3. V lost 4 bases, J lost 3 bases, and 13 bases lay in between. This chain's CDR3 is CASSPSGGANEKLFF. For the CDR3, the DNA is TGCGCCAGCAGCCCGAGCGGTGGAGCTAATGAAAAACTGTTTTTT. The variable domain in full, completed from reference TRBV5-1 and TRBJ1-4, reads KAGVTQTPRYLIKTRGQQVTLSCSPISGHRSVSWYQQTPGQGLQFLFEYFSETQRNKGNFPGRFSGRQFSNSRSEMNVSTLELGDSALYLCASSPSGGANEKLFFGSGTQLSVL.

The rearrangement joins TRBV2 to TRBJ1-1; 7 bases align to TRBD1. The CDR3 spans 14 residues. The germline V gene has CDR1 SNHLY and CDR2 FYNNEI. J lost 6 bases, V lost 6 bases, and 10 bases had no gene match. DNA of the CDR3: TGTGCCAGCAGCAGCCCGGACAGGTTCTCTGAAGCTTTCTTT. Protein product: CASSSPDRFSEAFF.

The chain carries TRBV7-2 and TRBJ1-2; TRBD1 is a possible D gene (5 bases). Germline CDR1 SGHTA, CDR2 FQGNSA. V shed 2 bases and J shed 2 bases, with 12 bases lying between them. The CDR3 consists of 15 residues. The CDR3 is CASSLLQDWNYGYTF. The CDR3 nucleotides read TGTGCCAGCAGCTTACTACAGGATTGGAACTATGGCTACACCTTC.

This clone has just one count. This chain connects TRBV13 to TRBJ1-3, with D perhaps matching TRBD1 (6 bases). Germline V gives CDR1 PRHDT, CDR2 FYEKMQ (reference sequence). The CDR3 spans 15 residues. V was pared by 4 bases and J by 3 bases, with 13 bases between. CDR3 bases: TGTGCCAGCAGCTCCGGGGGGGCGTATGGAAACACCATATATTTT. Translating it yields CASSSGGAYGNTIYF.

The genes are TRBV18 and TRBJ2-6; D ambiguous. Trimming cost V 3 bases and J 3 bases, with 12 bases left between them. Looked up from germline, CDR1 is KGHSH and CDR2 is LQKENI. This CDR3 is built from 16 residues. CDR3 DNA: TGTGCCAGCTCACCTACTGACGAAGTTGGGGCCAACGTCCTGACTTTC. Translating gives CASSPTDEVGANVLTF.

The chain recombines TRBV27 with TRBJ1-2; 10 bases align to TRBD1. This CDR3 has 15 amino acids. The germline CDR1 and CDR2 sequences are MNHEY and SMNVEV (reference sequence). The V gene end was trimmed by 5 bases and the J gene end by 8 bases; junction bases not matched to a gene: 11. DNA of the CDR3: TGTGCCAGCAGTCCCGCTCGACAGGGGGCGGGGGGCTACACCTTC. Amino acids: CASSPARQGAGGYTF.

The chain combines TRBV5-4 with TRBJ2-1; 9 bases match TRBD2. CDR3 length: 16 residues. The V and J ends lost 2 bases and 6 bases, in that order; junction bases with no gene match: 9. In germline, CDR1 is SGHNT, CDR2 YYREEE (reference sequence). The DNA of the CDR3 is TGTGCCAGCAGCTTTTCCATCGCTAGCGGGGCCAATGAGCAGTTCTTC. This sequence encodes CASSFSIASGANEQFF.

The chain joins TRBV14 to TRBJ1-5; 7 bases are a match to TRBD1. Losses at the gene ends were 3 bases for V and 4 bases for J; bases not matched to a gene: 3. The CDR3 has 14 residues. Germline V gene data show CDR1 as SGHDN and CDR2 as FVKESK. The CDR3 DNA sequence: TGTGCCAGCAGCCAGTCAGGGGGGAATCAGCCCCAGCATTTT. It is translated as CASSQSGGNQPQHF. The full variable domain, its missing parts supplied by reference TRBV14 and TRBJ1-5, is EAGVTQFPSHSVIEKGQTVTLRCDPISGHDNLYWYRRVMGKEIKFLLHFVKESKQDESGMPNNRFLAERTGGTYSTLKVQPAELEDSGVYFCASSQSGGNQPQHFGDGTRLSIL.

The rearrangement joins TRBV19 to TRBJ1-1; D unresolved. The CDR3 sequence is 13 residues long. The V and J ends lost 3 bases and 3 bases respectively, with 8 bases between them. Germline V gives CDR1 LNHDA, CDR2 SQIVND (reference sequence). The CDR3 DNA reads as TGTGCCAGTAGTATGGCGGGTGACACTGAAGCTTTCTTT. Amino acid sequence: CASSMAGDTEAFF.

The chain uses TRBV6-6 and TRBJ2-3; 12 bases align to TRBD2. The CDR3 totals 15 residues. V lost 6 bases and J lost 3; bases outside the gene matches: 4. The germline V gene has CDR1 MNHNY and CDR2 SVGAGI (reference sequence). The CDR3 reads CASRRLAGVTDTQYF. The CDR3 bases are TGTGCCAGCAGAAGACTAGCGGGGGTTACAGATACGCAGTATTTT.

The chain employs TRBV19 and TRBJ1-6, with D possibly matching TRBD1 (5 bases). Germline loops: CDR1 LNHDA, CDR2 SQIVND (reference sequence). V was clipped by 5 bases and J by 0 bases, with 11 bases between them. The CDR3 extends over 16 amino acids. CDR3 loop: CASSLFRDSYNSPLHF. The DNA of the CDR3 is TGTGCCAGTAGTCTTTTCAGGGACTCCTATAATTCACCCCTCCACTTT.

V gene TRBV5-1 combines with J gene TRBJ1-1; perhaps TRBD1 as D (6 bases). There are 12 residues in the CDR3. The V end lost 7 bases, the J end lost 6 bases, and 13 bases lay between the germline ends. Germline V gives CDR1 SGHRS, CDR2 YFSETQ. The CDR3 is CASRGGHAEAFF. CDR3 coding DNA: TGCGCCAGCCGCGGGGGGCACGCTGAAGCTTTCTTT.

CDR3 residues: CSASGQETQYF. The CDR3, as DNA: TGCAGTGCTAGCGGCCAAGAGACCCAGTACTTC. The rearrangement joins TRBV20-1 to TRBJ2-5; no firm D call. Deletions cut 3 bases from V and 1 base from J, with 3 bases between. The CDR3 totals 11 residues. Germline V lookup: CDR1 DFQATT, CDR2 SNEGSKA (reference sequence).

The chain employs TRBV2 and TRBJ2-7; 7 nucleotides agree with TRBD1. Germline CDR1 reads SNHLY; CDR2 reads FYNNEI. With V trimmed by 4 bases and J by 4 bases, 7 bases remained unmatched. The CDR3 loop spans 14 amino acids. This CDR3 reads CASSVWTGPYEQYF. CDR3 bases: TGTGCCAGCAGTGTTTGGACAGGACCTTACGAGCAGTACTTC.

The chain couples TRBV25-1 to TRBJ1-1, with unresolved D. The germline gives CDR1 MGHDK, CDR2 SYGVNS. V lost 3 bases and J 4 bases, leaving 6 bases between the germline ends. The CDR3 length is 12 residues. The CDR3 region is CASSDPGTEAFF. CDR3 sequence (DNA): TGTGCCAGCAGTGATCCTGGCACTGAAGCTTTCTTT.

This rearrangement joins TRBV6-5 to TRBJ2-3, with TRBD1 matching over 7 bases. CDR1 is MNHEY and CDR2 is SVGAGI in the germline V gene. CDR3 length equals 14 residues. After removal of 4 bases from V and 2 bases from J, the junction contained 3 bases not matched to a gene. CDR3 sequence reads: CASSSGQFTDTQYF. The CDR3 nucleotides read TGTGCCAGCAGTTCGGGACAGTTCACAGATACGCAGTATTTT.

The CDR3 sequence: CASSSTGINYGYTF. As DNA, the CDR3 is TGTGCCAGCAGTTCTACAGGGATTAACTATGGCTACACCTTC. V usage is TRBV6-6 and J usage is TRBJ1-2; perhaps TRBD1 as D (6 bases). CDR3 length: 14 residues. V shed 4 bases and J shed 1 base, with 10 bases lying between them. Looked up from germline, CDR1 is MNHNY and CDR2 is SVGAGI (reference sequence).

The V call is TRBV27, the J call TRBJ2-7; D might be TRBD1 (6 bases). The CDR3 runs to 18 residues. Germline loops: CDR1 MNHEY, CDR2 SMNVEV (reference sequence). Trimming removed 7 bases from V and 6 bases from J, with 31 bases in between. The CDR3: CASTPKGSWDTRFAEQYF. The CDR3 DNA is TGTGCCAGCACCCCCAAAGGGAGTTGGGACACGCGTTTTGCCGAGCAGTACTTC.

The CDR3 nucleotides read TGTGCCAGCAGTTTGACAGTAAATCAGCCCCAGCATTTT. It specifies CASSLTVNQPQHF. V gene TRBV27 combines with J gene TRBJ1-5; maybe TRBD1 (5 bases). The germline gives CDR1 MNHEY, CDR2 SMNVEV (reference sequence). CDR3 length: 13 amino acids. Trimming cost V 3 bases and J 4 bases, with 7 bases left between them.